The 21 T cell receptor beta chains presented below share a single source sample, sequenced in a study of blood T cell repertoires in COVID-19. Assay: immunoSEQ multiplex PCR; the TCRdb copy retains only in-frame clones and omits some. The top ten hold under 0.95% of the sample, which has a few hundred thousand clones, roughly 89% seen once. The specimen sequenced was peripheral blood. The receptors derive from a man in his thirties or forties with acute or convalescent COVID-19.

This chain links TRBV6-5 with TRBJ2-7; perhaps TRBD2 as D (6 bases). The CDR3 is 13 amino acids. The ends were cut back, 1 base at V and 9 bases at J, with 13 bases in the middle. Germline CDR1 is MNHEY and CDR2 is SVGAGI. As DNA, the CDR3 is TGTGCCAGCAGTTACTTACGGGAGCACGGGCAGTACTTC. Translation: CASSYLREHGQYF.

The rearrangement uses TRBV6-5 and TRBJ1-1, with 7 bases lining up with TRBD1. V dropped 6 bases and J dropped 0; count of bases not matched to a gene: 4. The CDR3 totals 14 residues. Germline V lookup: CDR1 MNHEY, CDR2 SVGAGI. CDR3 DNA: TGTGCCAGCAGACTCAGGGGGTTGAACACTGAAGCTTTCTTT. Its translation is CASRLRGLNTEAFF.

V usage is TRBV19 and J usage is TRBJ2-7; 7 bases are shared with TRBD1. Germline V gene sequence: CDR1 LNHDA, CDR2 SQIVND (reference sequence). CDR3 length: 13 residues. V gave up 6 bases and J gave up 5 bases; unmatched junction bases: 7. The CDR3 region is CASRQGWSDEQYF. Here the CDR3 DNA reads TGTGCCAGTAGACAGGGGTGGTCCGACGAGCAGTACTTC.

This clone has just one count. This sequence joins TRBV11-2 and TRBJ1-2; TRBD1 is a possible D gene (5 bases). This CDR3 has 12 amino acids. CDR1 SGHAT and CDR2 FQNNGV come from the germline V gene. Trimming left V 4 bases short and J 10 bases short, with 13 bases between. CDR3 nucleotides: TGTGCCAGCAGCTCAGGGCCTGAGGACTACACCTTC. Amino acid sequence: CASSSGPEDYTF.

This clone showed up just once. The genes are TRBV3-1 (or the pseudogene TRBV3-2) and TRBJ1-1; D possibly corresponds to TRBD1 (5 bases). The germline gives CDR1 LGHDT, CDR2 YNNKEL (reference sequence). The length of the CDR3 is 12 residues. The V and J ends lost 1 base and 9 bases respectively, with 9 bases between them. This CDR3 reads CASSQGAGKAFF. Written as DNA, the CDR3 is TGTGCCAGCAGCCAAGGGGCAGGGAAAGCTTTCTTT.

The rearrangement links TRBV7-8 to TRBJ1-2; D may be TRBD1 (5 bases). CDR1 is SGHVS, CDR2 FQNEAQ, per germline. The CDR3 is made up of 15 amino acids. V lost 1 base and J lost 4, with 13 bases in between. The CDR3 spells CASSLVRRARYGYTF. The CDR3 nucleotides read TGTGCCAGCAGCTTAGTGCGCAGGGCACGCTATGGCTACACCTTC.

This CDR3 is CASSYELADTQYF. The CDR3 DNA reads TGTGCCAGCTCATACGAGCTCGCAGATACGCAGTATTTT. The chain carries TRBV6-4 and TRBJ2-3; D not resolved. V was trimmed by 8 bases and J by 4 bases, leaving 13 bases between them. This CDR3 has 13 residues. Germline assignment: CDR1 MRHNA and CDR2 SNTAGT.

The V gene is TRBV13, the J gene TRBJ1-2; tentative D call: TRBD1 (5 bases). The V end was cut by 3 bases, the J end by 0 bases, with 14 bases between. The germline V gene has CDR1 PRHDT and CDR2 FYEKMQ (reference sequence). This CDR3 contains 16 residues. In nucleotides, the CDR3 is TGTGCCAGCAGCTTGGGTATAGGGGTTTCTAACTATGGCTACACCTTC. It specifies CASSLGIGVSNYGYTF.

This chain uses TRBV7-9 with TRBJ1-5, with D perhaps TRBD1 (5 bases). V lost 4 bases and J lost 2, with 12 bases in between. CDR1 is SEHNR and CDR2 is FQNEAQ in the germline V gene (reference sequence). This CDR3 is built from 15 residues. In nucleotides, the CDR3 is TGTGCCAGCAGCTCTTCCAAGACAGGCAATCAGCCCCAGCATTTT. Amino acids: CASSSSKTGNQPQHF.

The V and J genes are TRBV5-1 and TRBJ2-2; 11 positions match TRBD1. Germline CDR1 is SGHRS and CDR2 is YFSETQ. J was trimmed by 0 bases and V by 4 bases; bases with no gene match: 14. This CDR3 is 20 amino acids long. DNA of the CDR3: TGCGCCAGCAGCGGTCCCGGGGGGACAGGGGGATACGCGAACACCGGGGAGCTGTTTTTT. Its protein is CASSGPGGTGGYANTGELFF.

The chain recombines TRBV18 with TRBJ2-7; a weak D match, TRBD1 (6 bases). The CDR3 runs 15 residues. In germline, CDR1 is KGHSH, CDR2 LQKENI. V dropped 3 bases and J dropped 1 base, with 13 bases sitting between them. The chain's CDR3 is CASSPPGTNSYEQYF. The CDR3 bases are TGTGCCAGCTCACCGCCCGGGACAAATTCCTACGAGCAGTACTTC.

Notes on this clone: Other DNA sequences from this sample encode an identical CDR3 as well. The chain is built from TRBV6-5 and TRBJ1-5; 7 positions match TRBD1. The CDR3 consists of 16 residues. CDR1 and CDR2 from the germline V gene are MNHEY and SVGAGI. The junction had 3 bases not matched to a gene; V was cut back by 0 bases and J by 1 base. CDR3 DNA sequence: TGTGCCAGCAGTTACTCGAGCAGGGGGAGCAATCAGCCCCAGCATTTT. Amino acid sequence: CASSYSSRGSNQPQHF.

The chain has TRBV28 and TRBJ1-1; TRBD1 is a possible D gene (5 bases). In germline, CDR1 is MDHEN, CDR2 SYDVKM. The CDR3 has 13 amino acids. Trimming pared 7 bases from V and 3 bases from J, leaving 12 bases between. The CDR3 here is CASTPGWDTEAFF. CDR3 nucleotides: TGTGCCAGCACCCCAGGGTGGGACACTGAAGCTTTCTTT.

V usage is TRBV27 and J usage is TRBJ2-7; 8 nucleotides align to TRBD1. CDR3 length equals 15 residues. Germline V gives CDR1 MNHEY, CDR2 SMNVEV (reference sequence). The trim removed 3 bases at V and 5 bases at J, leaving 9 bases unmatched. CDR3 in DNA: TGTGCCAGCAGTTTGGCCGGGACAGGCTTTAACGAGCAGTACTTC. Translating it yields CASSLAGTGFNEQYF.

The chain employs TRBV2 and TRBJ1-5; D not resolved. CDR3 size: 14 residues. Trimming removed 5 bases from V and 4 bases from J, with 12 bases in between. Per the germline V gene, CDR1 is SNHLY and CDR2 is FYNNEI. DNA for the CDR3: TGTGCCAGCAGTCGGGAGGGCGGGAATCAGCCCCAGCATTTT. It codes for CASSREGGNQPQHF.

The gene calls are TRBV7-9 and TRBJ1-1, with D unclear. This CDR3 is 13 amino acids long. The germline gives CDR1 SEHNR, CDR2 FQNEAQ (reference sequence). The V end lost 1 base, the J end lost 3 bases, and 6 bases lay between the germline ends. CDR3 in DNA: TGTGCCAGCAGCTTAGGGACTCACACTGAAGCTTTCTTT. Amino acids: CASSLGTHTEAFF.

This chain links TRBV10-2 with TRBJ1-2; a weak D match, TRBD1 (6 bases). CDR3 length: 14 amino acids. Per germline, CDR1 WSHSY and CDR2 SAAADI. Between the trimmed V and J ends, which lost 5 bases and 3 bases, there was a span of 13 bases. As DNA, the CDR3 is TGCGCCAGCAGTAAGGGGGACATAGACTATGGCTACACCTTC. Protein product: CASSKGDIDYGYTF.

The genes are TRBV7-3 and TRBJ2-2, with D perhaps TRBD2 (6 bases). The germline V and J ends were trimmed by 2 bases and 4 bases, with 14 bases remaining between them. Germline V CDR1 and CDR2: SGHTA, FQGTGA. This CDR3 has 16 residues. This CDR3 reads CASSLQPLGGTGELFF. The DNA for the CDR3 is TGTGCCAGCAGCTTACAACCCCTGGGGGGCACCGGGGAGCTGTTTTTT.

The chain recombines TRBV30 with TRBJ1-6; D unresolved. The CDR3 is 13 amino acids. V was pared by 2 bases and J by 9 bases, with 11 bases between. CDR1 GTSNPN and CDR2 SVGIG come from the germline V gene (reference sequence). CDR3 in amino acids: CAWSQDTLSPLHF. The CDR3 nucleotides are TGTGCCTGGAGTCAAGACACCCTTTCACCCCTCCACTTT. Drawing the rest from reference TRBV30 and TRBJ1-6, the complete variable domain is SQTIHQWPATLVQPVGSPLSLECTVEGTSNPNLYWYRQAAGRGLQLLFYSVGIGQISSEVPQNLSASRPQDRQFILSSKKLLLSDSGFYLCAWSQDTLSPLHFGNGTRLTVT.

The chain uses TRBV11-2 and TRBJ2-7, with D hard to call. The germline V and J ends were trimmed by 0 bases and 4 bases, with 13 bases remaining between them. The CDR3 length is 15 residues. CDR1 is SGHAT, CDR2 FQNNGV, per germline. The CDR3 coding sequence is TGTGCCAGCAGCTTAGACTCCCACAGTGCGTACGAGCAGTACTTC. Protein sequence: CASSLDSHSAYEQYF.

This chain links TRBV21-1 with TRBJ2-7; the listed D gene, TRBD1, was not tested against the DNA. TRBV21-1 is listed as a pseudogene. This CDR3 comprises 16 residues. The CDR3 coding sequence is TGTGCCAGCAGCAGCCGGTGGTCGGGGACAGGGTATGAGCAGTACTTC. Its translation: CASSSRWSGTGYEQYF.